This TCR beta chain was found in a study of T cell clonotyping in hematopoietic cell transplantation listed by TCRdb under 2021. With regard to the full study: A total of about 140 blood samples were gathered in the study from a few dozen consecutive transplant recipients along with their related donors. Recruitment of patients ran from late 2015 to early 2017, and follow-up continued until September 2020 or until death. Study-wide conclusions, independent of this receptor: Broader TCR repertoire diversity after transplant was predicted by Inverse Simpson Index values from donors and from recipients before transplant. After transplant, TCR diversity in recipients dropped, and pathologically expanded clonotypes increased progressively from day 30 to day 180. Only a small fraction of recipient repertoires overlapped donor repertoires, with over 95% appearing de novo at the given depth. The sample size was limited and the cells went unsorted, which meant the CD4 and CD8 repertoire contributions could not be told apart.

Related transplant donors provided blood samples for TCR beta sequencing. Nuclei Lysis Solution was used to extract genomic DNA from fresh or cryopreserved unfractionated peripheral blood mononuclear cells. The CDR3 spans 12 residues, from the cysteine through the phenylalanine. The only DNA kept is the CDR3, 36 bases in frame from the first base. The junction shows trimming of 2 bases on V and 13 bases on J, plus 14 bases between the germline ends. The germline V gene supplies CDR1 MRHNA and CDR2 SNTAGT. On this clone: It has no known antigen specificity. Per-base quality was not reported, and no clone a single base away is much larger than it.

The immunoSEQ assay, a bias-controlled multiplex PCR using V- and J-specific primers, was used to amplify TCR beta CDR3 regions from genomic DNA. A second PCR step added a proprietary barcode and Illumina adapter sequences to the CDR3 amplicons. CDR3 libraries were sequenced on an Illumina MiSeq instrument. For the original study's pipeline: Export and quality control were done with immunoSEQ Analyzer 3.0, while downstream analyses used R Bioconductor and Immunarch. Only productive rearrangements in the normalized downsampled data set went into calculating the repertoire metrics. In the normalized cohort, a clonotype counted as pathologically expanded if the clonotype was larger than 5 templates. The Inverse Simpson Index served as the measure of repertoire diversity. To capture all clonotypes, CMV-specificity analyses were performed on the non-normalized data set. TCRdb provides this immuneACCESS table in a form limited to in-frame rearrangements. Some clones are lacking; in checked studies, under half of them reflect an unresolved V gene, and why the rest are absent is not known. V and J calls and clone size follow that table, whereas D and trimming were derived from the DNA. A total of some 16,000 clones appear in this sample, around 90% of them only once. Jointly, the top ten make up approximately 5.3% of the sample.

The chain is assembled from TRBV6-4 and TRBJ2-5, with the D call tentatively TRBD1 or TRBD2, each fitting 5 bases. The TCR originated in a man aged 35-49 years in good health. Some clones in this sample may be carry-over from other donors' samples. The sequenced material came from peripheral blood mononuclear cells. CDR3 protein: CASSDGGPVRYF. The DNA sequence is given as TGTGCCAGCAGTGACGGGGGACCGGTCCGGTACTTC.